This T cell receptor beta chain appears in the sequencing data of a study of T cell responses to AZD1222 COVID-19 vaccine. For the study at large: Recipients boosted at about 4 weeks or about 12 weeks are pooled. Overall study findings and caveats: Vaccine-associated CD4 TCRs ranged over spike, dominating at 160-218 and 743-854. Baseline antibody screening turned up just a handful of seropositive AZD1222 recipients. White British people made up most donors, females outnumbered males, and clonal diversity was possibly underestimated.

The CDR3 sequence is 18 residues long. Germline V gene data show CDR1 as SGHRS and CDR2 as YFSETQ. Trimming shortened V by 7 bases and J by 0 bases, and 22 bases separated the two germline ends. This clone appeared once. Its antigen remains unknown. Clones were read by immunoSEQ multiplex PCR, and TCRdb kept only the in-frame ones, dropping some. The table has 120,000 to 150,000 clones, 90% seen once; the top ten hold more than 3%. The origin of this receptor is an adult in good health. This specimen consisted of peripheral blood, obtained on day 0 of AZD1222 vaccination. This chain uses TRBV5-1 with TRBJ2-2, with a possible D match to TRBD2 (6 bases). CDR3 amino acids: CASAGRTGEPTNTGELFF. CDR3 nucleotides: TGCGCCAGCGCGGGAAGAACGGGAGAACCAACGAACACCGGGGAGCTGTTTTTT. Variable domain in full (rest from reference TRBV5-1 and TRBJ2-2): KAGVTQTPRYLIKTRGQQVTLSCSPISGHRSVSWYQQTPGQGLQFLFEYFSETQRNKGNFPGRFSGRQFSNSRSEMNVSTLELGDSALYLCASAGRTGEPTNTGELFFGEGSRLTVL.